Presented here are 19 T cell receptor beta chains from one specimen sequenced in a study of T cells in localized non-small cell lung cancer. Here immunoSEQ multiplex PCR was the method, and the copy in TCRdb shows in-frame clones only, minus some. The profile shows tens of thousands of clones, around three quarters of them singletons. This material consisted of PBMCs, taken before any cancer treatment. Receptors originate from a woman aged 35 to 75 with stage II lung adenocarcinoma.

The chain is built from TRBV30 and TRBJ2-3; the D is unclear. The CDR3 loop spans 12 amino acids. V shed 3 bases and J shed 5 bases, with 9 bases lying between them. Germline CDR1 GTSNPN, CDR2 SVGIG (reference sequence). For the CDR3, the DNA is TGTGCCTGGAGCGGTGGGTTAGATACGCAGTATTTT. Translating it yields CAWSGGLDTQYF. Drawing the rest from reference TRBV30 and TRBJ2-3, the complete variable domain is SQTIHQWPATLVQPVGSPLSLECTVEGTSNPNLYWYRQAAGRGLQLLFYSVGIGQISSEVPQNLSASRPQDRQFILSSKKLLLSDSGFYLCAWSGGLDTQYFGPGTRLTVL.

The chain joins TRBV7-9 to TRBJ1-5; D not certain. This CDR3 is built from 13 residues. Germline CDR1 SEHNR, CDR2 FQNEAQ (reference sequence). V dropped 3 bases and J dropped 7 bases, with 10 bases sitting between them. This chain's CDR3 is CASSFEGGQPQHF. In DNA, the CDR3 is TGTGCCAGCAGCTTCGAAGGAGGCCAGCCCCAGCATTTT. Full variable domain (outside the CDR3, taken from reference TRBV7-9 and TRBJ1-5): DTGVSQNPRHKITKRGQNVTFRCDPISEHNRLYWYRQTLGQGPEFLTYFQNEAQLEKSRLLSDRFSAERPKGSFSTLEIQRTEQGDSAMYLCASSFEGGQPQHFGDGTRLSIL.

This rearrangement joins TRBV4-2 to TRBJ1-2; D possibly corresponds to TRBD1 (6 bases). Between the trimmed V and J ends, which lost 0 bases and 6 bases, there was a span of 14 bases. The length of the CDR3 is 15 residues. CDR1 and CDR2 (germline): LGHNA, YNFKEQ. For the CDR3, the DNA is TGTGCCAGCAGCCAAGACGAACAGGGCGTGAATGGCTACACCTTC. This codes for CASSQDEQGVNGYTF.

The chain joins TRBV15 to TRBJ1-4, with D tentatively TRBD1 (5 bases). The CDR3 contains 15 residues. In germline, CDR1 is LNHNV, CDR2 YYDKDF (reference sequence). V lost 0 bases, J lost 6 bases, and 11 bases lay in between. CDR3 loop: CATSRDTGGYEKLFF. The CDR3 region has the DNA TGTGCCACCAGCAGAGATACCGGGGGATATGAAAAACTGTTTTTT. Together with reference TRBV15 and TRBJ1-4, the CDR3 gives the full variable domain: DAMVIQNPRYQVTQFGKPVTLSCSQTLNHNVMYWYQQKSSQAPKLLFHYYDKDFNNEADTPDNFQSRRPNTSFCFLDIRSPGLGDTAMYLCATSRDTGGYEKLFFGSGTQLSVL.

This clone has just a few counts. This chain joins TRBV4-2 and TRBJ1-5, with 7 bases lining up with TRBD1. The CDR3 length is 15 residues. V trimming: 1 base; J trimming: 5 bases; junction bases outside the gene matches: 5. CDR1 LGHNA and CDR2 YNFKEQ come from the germline V gene. CDR3 nucleotide sequence: TGTGCCAGCAGCCAAGGGGACAGTTACGATCAGCCCCAGCATTTT. Translating it yields CASSQGDSYDQPQHF.

The chain employs TRBV5-5 and TRBJ2-3; D is ambiguous. Per the germline V gene, CDR1 is SGHKS and CDR2 is YYEKEE (reference sequence). The CDR3 sequence is 17 residues long. The V end was cut by 3 bases, the J end by 2 bases, with 19 bases between. As DNA, the CDR3 is TGTGCCAGCAGCTATGGGGTCCCGCGTAGTGACACAGATACGCAGTATTTT. Translation gives CASSYGVPRSDTDTQYF.

This clone was counted once. V gene TRBV9 combines with J gene TRBJ2-7; D possibly corresponds to TRBD1 (6 bases). This CDR3 comprises 16 residues. The germline V and J ends were trimmed by 0 bases and 3 bases, with 16 bases remaining between them. Germline V gene lookup returns CDR1 SGDLS and CDR2 YYNGEE. CDR3 DNA sequence: TGTGCCAGCAGCGTAGGAGGGGACAAGGGTTACTACGAGCAGTACTTC. Its translation is CASSVGGDKGYYEQYF.

The V gene is TRBV5-4, the J gene TRBJ2-1; 10 bases are shared with TRBD1. The CDR3 extends over 14 amino acids. Germline assignment: CDR1 SGHNT and CDR2 YYREEE (reference sequence). V was pared by 4 bases and J by 7 bases, with 5 bases of the junction left unmatched. The CDR3: CASSATGGRNEQFF. The CDR3 DNA reads as TGTGCCAGCAGCGCGACAGGGGGCCGGAATGAGCAGTTCTTC.

This sequence joins TRBV2 and TRBJ2-2, with unresolved D. The germline V gene encodes CDR1 SNHLY and CDR2 FYNNEI. This CDR3 is built from 12 residues. Trimming cost V 6 bases and J 1 base, with 3 bases left between them. CDR3 sequence: CASRMNTGELFF. The CDR3 DNA sequence: TGTGCCAGCAGGATGAACACCGGGGAGCTGTTTTTT.

The chain couples TRBV2 to TRBJ2-3; TRBD2 matches at 9 bases. The CDR3 sequence is 15 residues long. Trimming at V came to 3 bases and at J to 1 base, leaving 2 bases not matched to a gene. CDR1 is SNHLY, CDR2 FYNNEI, per germline. The CDR3 sequence: CASSEWTSGTDTQYF. CDR3 in DNA: TGTGCCAGCAGTGAGTGGACTAGCGGCACAGATACGCAGTATTTT.

The gene calls are TRBV4-2 and TRBJ2-3; 8 bases are a match to TRBD2. V shed 4 bases, J shed 4 bases, and the junction held 10 bases outside the gene matches. Germline loops: CDR1 LGHNA, CDR2 YNFKEQ. This CDR3 is built from 16 residues. CDR3 nucleotide sequence: TGTGCCAGCAGCCCTCGGGTAGCGGGGACCTCAGATACGCAGTATTTT. Translated, it gives CASSPRVAGTSDTQYF.

The chain combines TRBV28 with TRBJ1-2; 9 bases line up with TRBD1. The ends lost 6 bases at V and 4 bases at J; junction bases unmatched: 9. Germline V gives CDR1 MDHEN, CDR2 SYDVKM. This CDR3 is 15 amino acids long. The CDR3 bases are TGTGCCAGCAGCCCCACAGGGGGCAGGGTCTATGGCTACACCTTC. It specifies CASSPTGGRVYGYTF.

This clone was recorded once. The J gene is TRBJ1-1, the V gene TRBV19; 10 positions match TRBD1. This CDR3 comprises 16 residues. V dropped 8 bases and J dropped 1; count of bases not matched to a gene: 10. Germline values: CDR1 LNHDA, CDR2 SQIVND (reference sequence). The CDR3 sequence is CASLNRDRGPNTEAFF. For the CDR3, the DNA is TGTGCCAGTCTAAACCGGGACAGGGGACCGAACACTGAAGCTTTCTTT.

The genes are TRBV6-5 and TRBJ1-1; D might be TRBD1 (6 bases). The CDR3 has 16 amino acids. Trimming removed 2 bases from V and 2 bases from J, with 15 bases in between. Germline loops: CDR1 MNHEY, CDR2 SVGAGI. This CDR3 is CASSYGGGGPNTEAFF. CDR3 sequence (DNA): TGTGCCAGCAGTTACGGGGGAGGGGGGCCAAACACTGAAGCTTTCTTT.

V gene TRBV28 combines with J gene TRBJ1-3, with D possibly being TRBD1 (6 bases). Germline CDR1 reads MDHEN; CDR2 reads SYDVKM. The length of the CDR3 is 14 residues. Trimming left V 7 bases short and J 0 bases short, with 10 bases between. The DNA of the CDR3 is TGTGCCAGCACCCCGGACAGCTCTGGAAACACCATATATTTT. It yields the protein CASTPDSSGNTIYF.

This clone was picked up one time. The chain links TRBV30 to TRBJ1-2, with D unresolved. CDR1 is GTSNPN, CDR2 SVGIG, per germline (reference sequence). This CDR3 comprises 12 residues. The V gene lost 7 bases and the J gene lost 7 bases, with 16 bases spanning the gap. CDR3 bases: TGTGCCTCAGAACGGGGTCAACGTGGCTACACCTTC. Protein: CASERGQRGYTF.

The J gene is TRBJ2-1, the V gene TRBV15; D not resolved. V lost 2 bases and J 10 bases, leaving 12 bases between the germline ends. CDR3 length equals 13 residues. The V gene's germline CDR1 is LNHNV and CDR2 YYDKDF (reference sequence). CDR3 bases: TGTGCCACCAGCAGACCGCATGGGAAAGAGCAGTTCTTC. Translated: CATSRPHGKEQFF.

CDR3 sequence: CASSVRGPEAFF. The CDR3 DNA is TGTGCCAGCAGCGTTCGTGGACCTGAAGCTTTCTTT. The rearrangement uses TRBV28 and TRBJ1-1; D ambiguous. CDR1 MDHEN and CDR2 SYDVKM come from the germline V gene. Trimming removed 6 bases from V and 6 bases from J, with 11 bases in between. CDR3 length: 12 residues. The variable domain in full, with the rest retrieved from reference TRBV28 and TRBJ1-1, is DVKVTQSSRYLVKRTGEKVFLECVQDMDHENMFWYRQDPGLGLRLIYFSYDVKMKEKGDIPEGYSVSREKKERFSLILESASTNQTSMYLCASSVRGPEAFFGQGTRLTVV.

The chain carries TRBV6-4 and TRBJ2-4; 7 positions agree with TRBD1. Germline loops: CDR1 MRHNA, CDR2 SNTAGT. V gave up 5 bases and J gave up 9 bases; unmatched junction bases: 10. This CDR3 region has 14 residues. CDR3 DNA: TGTGCCAGCAGTCGTGAAGGGGGCGCGACCATTCAGTACTTC. This translates into CASSREGGATIQYF.